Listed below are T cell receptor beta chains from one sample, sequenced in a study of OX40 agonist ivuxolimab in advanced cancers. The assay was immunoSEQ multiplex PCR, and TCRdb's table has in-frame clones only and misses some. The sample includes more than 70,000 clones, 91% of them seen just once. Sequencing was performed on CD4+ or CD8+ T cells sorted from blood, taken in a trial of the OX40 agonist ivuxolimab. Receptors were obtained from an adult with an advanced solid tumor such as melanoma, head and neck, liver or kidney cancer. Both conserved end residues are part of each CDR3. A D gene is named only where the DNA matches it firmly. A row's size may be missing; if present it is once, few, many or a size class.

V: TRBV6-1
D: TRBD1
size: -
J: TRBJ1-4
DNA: TGTGCCAGCAGTTCTCAGGGGGGAAATGAAAAACTGTTTTTT
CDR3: CASSSQGGNEKLFF

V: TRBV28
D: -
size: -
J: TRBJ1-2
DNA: TGTGCCAGCTATGCGGGACAAGGCTCCTATGGCTACACCTTC
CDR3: CASYAGQGSYGYTF

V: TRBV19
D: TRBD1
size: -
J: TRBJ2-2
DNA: TGTGCCAGTAGTTTCCGGGACAGGGGAGGTGTCGGGGAGCTGTTTTTT
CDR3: CASSFRDRGGVGELFF

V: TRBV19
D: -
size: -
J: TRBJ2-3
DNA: TGTGCCAGTAGTATTCGGACCAAAGATACGCAGTATTTT
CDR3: CASSIRTKDTQYF

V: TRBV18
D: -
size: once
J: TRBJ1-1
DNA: TGTGCCAGCTCCGCGCGGACAGTCGATGAAGCTTTCTTT
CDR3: CASSARTVDEAFF

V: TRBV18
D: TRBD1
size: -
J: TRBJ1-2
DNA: TGTGCCAGCTCACATGGAACAGGGGCTAACTATGGCTACACCTTC
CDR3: CASSHGTGANYGYTF

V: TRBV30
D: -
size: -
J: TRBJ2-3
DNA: TGTGCCCGGGGGCTCGGGACAGATACGCAGTATTTT
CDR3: CARGLGTDTQYF

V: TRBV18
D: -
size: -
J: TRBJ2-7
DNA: TGTGCCAGCTCACCTGCAACGGGACCGAGGGCATGGGAGCAGTACTTC
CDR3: CASSPATGPRAWEQYF

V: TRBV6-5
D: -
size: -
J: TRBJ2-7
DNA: TGTGCCAGCAGTTACAGCCCCCCCTACGAGCAGTACTTC
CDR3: CASSYSPPYEQYF

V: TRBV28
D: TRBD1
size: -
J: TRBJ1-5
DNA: TGTGCCAGCAGTCCCACCCGGACAGGGTCATCGCCCCAGCATTTT
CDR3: CASSPTRTGSSPQHF

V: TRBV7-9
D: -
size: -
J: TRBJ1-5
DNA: TGTGCCAGCAGCTCCTCCCTGAGGCAGCCCCAGCATTTT
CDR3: CASSSSLRQPQHF

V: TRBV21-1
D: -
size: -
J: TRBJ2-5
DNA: TGTGCCAGCAGCCCTCGGGGGTGGTCAAGGGGGACCCAGTACTTC
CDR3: CASSPRGWSRGTQYF

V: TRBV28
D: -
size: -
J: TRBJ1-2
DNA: TGTGCCAGCGGTACCCATTCGGTCAACTATGGCTACACCTTC
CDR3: CASGTHSVNYGYTF

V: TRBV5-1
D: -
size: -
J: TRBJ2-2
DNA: TGCGCCAGCAGCTTGGAGGGCCAGGAGGGCGGGGAGCTGTTTTTT
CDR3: CASSLEGQEGGELFF